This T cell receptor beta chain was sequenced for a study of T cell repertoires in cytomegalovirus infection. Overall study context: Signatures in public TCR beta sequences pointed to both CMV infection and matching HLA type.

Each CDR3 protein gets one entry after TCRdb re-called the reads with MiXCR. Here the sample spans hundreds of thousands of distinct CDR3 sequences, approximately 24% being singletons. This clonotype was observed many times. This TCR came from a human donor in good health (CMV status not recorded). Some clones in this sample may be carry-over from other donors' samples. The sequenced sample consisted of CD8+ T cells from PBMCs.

Written as DNA, the CDR3 is TGTGCCAGCAGCCACCCCGGGGCGGCAGCCTACGAGCAGTACTTC. As protein: CASSHPGAAAYEQYF. The rearrangement uses TRBV7-9 and TRBJ2-7, with D perhaps TRBD1 or TRBD2 (5 bases each). Trimming shortened V by 5 bases and J by 2 bases, and 16 bases separated the two germline ends. CDR1 is SEHNR, CDR2 FQNEAQ, per germline (reference sequence). The CDR3 has 15 residues.